This T cell receptor beta chain stems from a study of blood T cell repertoires in COVID-19. Study summary: Acute-phase and convalescent COVID-19 samples originated in the United States, Italy and Spain. In each case, the material was cDNA or gDNA derived from T cells, B-cell-depleted T cells, or PBMCs.

Germline V lookup: CDR1 WSHSY, CDR2 SAAADI. V lost 5 bases to trimming and J lost 5 bases, with 13 bases between them. The CDR3 is made up of 13 amino acids. Profiled with immunoSEQ multiplex PCR; TCRdb holds only in-frame clones, not every one. The table records roughly 340,000 clones, over 75% of them present only once. This chain joins TRBV10-2 and TRBJ2-7; D uncertain. The receptor was isolated from a man younger than 35 who had recovered from COVID-19. Sequenced material: PBMCs or T cells enriched from blood (not recorded which). CDR3 loop: CASSPPNRNEQYF. The CDR3 nucleotides read TGCGCCAGCAGTCCCCCTAATAGAAACGAGCAGTACTTC.